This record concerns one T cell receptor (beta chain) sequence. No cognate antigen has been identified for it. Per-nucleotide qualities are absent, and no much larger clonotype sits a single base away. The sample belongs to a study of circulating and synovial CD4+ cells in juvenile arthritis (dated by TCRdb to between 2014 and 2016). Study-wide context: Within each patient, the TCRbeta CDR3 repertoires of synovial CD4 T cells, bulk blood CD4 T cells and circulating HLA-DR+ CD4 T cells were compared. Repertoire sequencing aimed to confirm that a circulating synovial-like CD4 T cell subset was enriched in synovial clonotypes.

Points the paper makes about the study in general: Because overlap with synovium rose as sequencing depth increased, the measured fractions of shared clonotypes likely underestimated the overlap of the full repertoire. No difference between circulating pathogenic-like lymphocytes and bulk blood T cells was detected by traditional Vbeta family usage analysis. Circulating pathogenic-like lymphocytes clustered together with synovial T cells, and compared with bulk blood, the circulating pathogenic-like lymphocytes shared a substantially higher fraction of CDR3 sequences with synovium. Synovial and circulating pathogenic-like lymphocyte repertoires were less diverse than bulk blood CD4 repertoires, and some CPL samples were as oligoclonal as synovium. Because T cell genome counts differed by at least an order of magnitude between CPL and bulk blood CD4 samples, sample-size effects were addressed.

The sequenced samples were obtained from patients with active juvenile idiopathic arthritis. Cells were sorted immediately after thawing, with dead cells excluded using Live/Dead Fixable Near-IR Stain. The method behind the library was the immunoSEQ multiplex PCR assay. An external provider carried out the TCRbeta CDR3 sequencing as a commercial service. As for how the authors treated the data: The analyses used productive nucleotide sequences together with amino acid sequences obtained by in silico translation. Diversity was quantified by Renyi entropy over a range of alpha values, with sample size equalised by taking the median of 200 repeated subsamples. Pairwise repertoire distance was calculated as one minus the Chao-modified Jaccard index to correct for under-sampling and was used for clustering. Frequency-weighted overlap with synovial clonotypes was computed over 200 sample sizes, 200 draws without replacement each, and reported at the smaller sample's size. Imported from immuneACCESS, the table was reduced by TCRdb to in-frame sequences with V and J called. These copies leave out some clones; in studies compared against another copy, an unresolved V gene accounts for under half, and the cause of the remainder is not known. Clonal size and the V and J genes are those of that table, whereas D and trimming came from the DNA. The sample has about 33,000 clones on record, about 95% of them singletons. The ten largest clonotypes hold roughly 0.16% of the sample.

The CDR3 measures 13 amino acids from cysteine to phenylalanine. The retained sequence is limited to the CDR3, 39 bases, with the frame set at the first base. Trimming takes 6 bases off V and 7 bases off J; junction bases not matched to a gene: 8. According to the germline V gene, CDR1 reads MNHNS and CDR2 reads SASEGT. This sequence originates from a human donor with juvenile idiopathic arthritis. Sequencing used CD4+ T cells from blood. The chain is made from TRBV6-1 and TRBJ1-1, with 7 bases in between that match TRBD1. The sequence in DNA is TGTGCCAGCAGGAGGGACAGCAAAGTTGAAGCTTTCTTT. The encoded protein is CASRRDSKVEAFF.